A single sample gave rise to the 8 T cell receptor beta chains below, sequenced in a study of blood T cell repertoires in COVID-19. Produced via immunoSEQ multiplex PCR; TCRdb's table is partial and in-frame only. The repertoire holds approximately 220,000 clones, with 75% to 85% as singletons. The source material was peripheral blood. These receptors were obtained from a woman between 65 and 79 years old with acute or convalescent COVID-19.

The chain has TRBV6-5 and TRBJ2-7; 8 positions agree with TRBD1. The germline gives CDR1 MNHEY, CDR2 SVGAGI. This CDR3 is 14 amino acids long. V was clipped by 2 bases and J by 7 bases; unmatched bases: 7. The CDR3 nucleotides read TGTGCCAGCAGTTACGGACAGGGCTTAGGGGAGCAGTACTTC. Protein: CASSYGQGLGEQYF.

This chain connects TRBV4-3 to TRBJ1-2; D perhaps matches TRBD1 (6 bases). CDR3 length equals 16 residues. The ends were cut back, 0 bases at V and 2 bases at J, with 13 bases in the middle. Germline-derived CDR1 and CDR2 are LGHNA and YSLEER. CDR3 DNA sequence: TGCGCCAGCAGCCAAGATCCCAGGGGACAAAACTATGGCTACACCTTC. It specifies CASSQDPRGQNYGYTF.

In its sample, this clone was seen once. The chain combines TRBV2 with TRBJ2-1, with D perhaps matching TRBD2 (6 bases). This CDR3 is 15 amino acids long. Germline V gene sequence: CDR1 SNHLY, CDR2 FYNNEI. V was trimmed by 4 bases and J by 0 bases, leaving 10 bases between them. CDR3 nucleotide sequence: TGTGCCAGCAGTGGCCTGGGGGGCTCCTACAATGAGCAGTTCTTC. Translation: CASSGLGGSYNEQFF.

This clone was seen just once. The V gene is TRBV10-3, the J gene TRBJ2-7; 8 bases are shared with TRBD1. This CDR3 comprises 13 residues. The V gene end was trimmed by 7 bases and the J gene end by 4 bases; junction bases not matched to a gene: 6. CDR1 is ENHRY and CDR2 is SYGVKD in the germline V gene. The CDR3 DNA follows: TGTGCCATCACCTCGGACAGGGCATACGAGCAGTACTTC. It yields the protein CAITSDRAYEQYF.

The gene calls are TRBV4-3 and TRBJ1-6; D gene ambiguous. The CDR3 is 16 residues long. Germline V gene data show CDR1 as LGHNA and CDR2 as YSLEER. Trimming cost V 4 bases and J 3 bases, with 13 bases left between them. The CDR3 reads CASSPGLGDYNSPLHF. Written as DNA, the CDR3 is TGCGCCAGCAGCCCTGGACTCGGGGACTATAATTCACCCCTCCACTTT.

V is TRBV6-2 or TRBV6-3 and J is TRBJ1-2; the D is unclear. V lost 3 bases to trimming and J lost 8 bases, with 16 bases between them. CDR3 length equals 14 residues. Germline V lookup: CDR1 MNHEY, CDR2 SVGEGT. CDR3 region: CASSYPQVTVGYTF. CDR3 coding DNA: TGTGCCAGCAGTTATCCCCAGGTTACTGTGGGCTACACCTTC.

The chain couples TRBV6-4 to TRBJ1-6, with a possible D match to TRBD1 (6 bases). This CDR3 comprises 14 residues. From germline, CDR1 is MRHNA and CDR2 SNTAGT. Deletions cut 7 bases from V and 9 bases from J, with 16 bases between. CDR3 sequence (DNA): TGTGCCAGCAACTCAGGGGCACGAGGTTCACCCCTCCACTTT. Residues: CASNSGARGSPLHF.

The chain has TRBV6-5 and TRBJ1-1; 7 bases are shared with TRBD1. Germline CDR1 reads MNHEY; CDR2 reads SVGAGI. There are 14 residues in the CDR3. The J segment lost 4 bases and the V segment lost 4 bases, leaving 6 bases of the junction unmatched. The CDR3 protein is CASSSPDRATEAFF. The CDR3 nucleotides read TGTGCCAGCAGTTCTCCTGACAGGGCCACTGAAGCTTTCTTT.